This entry features one T cell receptor (beta chain) sequence. V lost 8 bases and J 1 base, leaving 11 bases between the germline ends. The CDR3 is 12 residues long. Germline values: CDR1 SQVTM, CDR2 ANQGSEA. TCRdb keeps only in-frame clones here, not all; method: immunoSEQ multiplex PCR. The sample contains some 200,000 clones, roughly 82% of which appear only once. The data were obtained in a study of blood T cell repertoires in COVID-19. Whole-study context: Acute-phase and convalescent COVID-19 samples originated in the United States, Italy and Spain. From T cells, B-cell-depleted T cells, or PBMCs came the material, which was cDNA or gDNA.

The source is a human donor in a cohort sampled during active COVID-19. Specimen: peripheral blood. The rearrangement joins TRBV29-1 to TRBJ1-1; the D is unclear. DNA for the CDR3: TGCAGCACCAAATTGAGGAACACTGAAGCTTTCTTT. It is translated as CSTKLRNTEAFF.